A single sample gave rise to the 11 T cell receptor beta chains below, sequenced in a study of T cell repertoires in cytomegalovirus infection. TCRdb reprocessed the reads via MiXCR and lists one record per CDR3 protein. In the table there are under 850,000 distinct CDR3 sequences, around 31% of which are singletons. No cognate antigen is known for these TCRs. The sequencing here drew on cultured PBMCs, taken from culture after CMV antigen stimulation. These receptors were obtained from a human donor in good health (CMV status not recorded). Some clones in this sample may be carry-over from other donors' samples.

Many counts were recorded for this clonotype. The V call is TRBV6-1, the J call TRBJ2-3; D is unresolved. Germline CDR1 is MNHNS and CDR2 is SASEGT. V was clipped by 7 bases and J by 1 base, with 9 bases between them. The CDR3 sequence is 13 residues long. CDR3 amino acids: CASTRTGTDTQYF. CDR3 DNA: TGTGCCAGCACCAGGACCGGCACAGATACGCAGTATTTT.

This clonotype was seen only a few times. The CDR3 reads CASSLAGTMNEQFF. The CDR3 nucleotides read TGTGCCAGCAGTCTCGCCGGGACTATGAATGAGCAGTTCTTC. This rearrangement joins TRBV28 to TRBJ2-1, with 7 positions matching TRBD2. This CDR3 is built from 14 residues. Germline V gives CDR1 MDHEN, CDR2 SYDVKM. V trimming: 5 bases; J trimming: 7 bases; junction bases outside the gene matches: 8.

This clonotype occurred many times. V usage is TRBV20-1 and J usage is TRBJ2-3, with 7 bases lining up with TRBD2. The CDR3 contains 15 residues. The germline V gene encodes CDR1 DFQATT and CDR2 SNEGSKA (reference sequence). V shed 8 bases and J 3 bases; nucleotides not matched to a gene: 14. CDR3 sequence reads: CSTTAETGGTDTQYF. For the CDR3, the DNA is TGCAGTACGACCGCGGAGACCGGGGGGACAGATACGCAGTATTTT.

This chain connects TRBV2 to TRBJ1-5, with 8 bases aligning to TRBD1. Germline values: CDR1 SNHLY, CDR2 FYNNEI. The CDR3 totals 14 residues. V trimming: 7 bases; J trimming: 7 bases; junction bases outside the gene matches: 9. The CDR3 bases are TGTGCCAGCACGCCCGGGACAGGACCCCAGCCCCAGCATTTT. It is translated as CASTPGTGPQPQHF.

This clonotype was observed a handful of times. The chain recombines TRBV5-6 with TRBJ2-5; 8 nucleotides align to TRBD2. The CDR3 covers 15 residues. Germline V gives CDR1 SGHDT, CDR2 YYEEEE. J lost 5 bases, V lost 4 bases, and 10 bases had no gene match. This CDR3 reads CASSPGREVAETQYF. The CDR3, as DNA: TGTGCCAGCAGCCCCGGGAGGGAGGTTGCCGAGACCCAGTACTTC. The variable domain in full, completed from reference TRBV5-6 and TRBJ2-5, reads DAGVTQSPTHLIKTRGQQVTLRCSPKSGHDTVSWYQQALGQGPQFIFQYYEEEERQRGNFPDRFSGHQFPNYSSELNVNALLLGDSALYLCASSPGREVAETQYFGPGTRLLVL.

This clonotype has at least ten counts. This rearrangement joins TRBV7-2 to TRBJ1-1; maybe TRBD1 (5 bases). CDR1 and CDR2 (germline): SGHTA, FQGNSA. This CDR3 spans 12 amino acids. The V end was cut by 5 bases, the J end by 7 bases, with 11 bases between. The CDR3 loop is CASSPGRSEAFF. CDR3 DNA: TGTGCCAGCAGCCCAGGGCGGAGTGAAGCTTTCTTT.

This rearrangement joins TRBV19 to TRBJ1-6; D not resolved. CDR1 and CDR2 (germline): LNHDA, SQIVND (reference sequence). The V and J ends lost 3 bases and 8 bases respectively, with 8 bases between them. CDR3 size: 13 residues. The CDR3 is CASSIYGDSPLHF. In DNA form, the CDR3 reads TGTGCCAGTAGTATTTATGGAGATTCACCCCTCCACTTT. Drawing the rest from reference TRBV19 and TRBJ1-6, the complete variable domain is DGGITQSPKYLFRKEGQNVTLSCEQNLNHDAMYWYRQDPGQGLRLIYYSQIVNDFQKGDIAEGYSVSREKKESFPLTVTSAQKNPTAFYLCASSIYGDSPLHFGNGTRLTVT.

This clonotype was recorded at least ten times. This chain links TRBV7-2 with TRBJ1-3; D remains unclear. CDR3 length: 12 residues. CDR1 is SGHTA, CDR2 FQGNSA, per germline. V lost 8 bases and J lost 7, with 12 bases in between. This CDR3 reads CASALHGNTIYF. The CDR3 DNA sequence: TGTGCCAGCGCCCTCCATGGGAACACCATATATTTT.

The chain is built from TRBV20-1 and TRBJ2-1, with D possibly being TRBD2 (6 bases). This CDR3 comprises 13 residues. V lost 6 bases, J lost 8 bases, and 17 bases lay in between. The germline V gene has CDR1 DFQATT and CDR2 SNEGSKA (reference sequence). CDR3 DNA: TGCAGTGCAAACGGGGAGGCGTGGGATGAGCAGTTCTTC. This translates into CSANGEAWDEQFF.

This clonotype has more than one count but fewer than ten. V and J are TRBV6-5 and TRBJ1-6, with a weak D call TRBD1 (5 bases). V lost 2 bases, J lost 1 base, and 18 bases lay in between. From germline, CDR1 is MNHEY and CDR2 SVGAGI. The CDR3 is 19 residues long. The CDR3: CASSYGPAGLRSYNSPLHF. CDR3 bases: TGTGCCAGCAGTTACGGGCCGGCAGGGCTAAGGTCCTATAATTCACCCCTCCACTTT.

The chain links TRBV15 to TRBJ1-5; D might be TRBD1 (6 bases). The V end was cut by 4 bases, the J end by 2 bases, with 15 bases between. The CDR3 is 16 amino acids. Germline CDR1 and CDR2: LNHNV and YYDKDF (reference sequence). For the CDR3, the DNA is TGTGCCACCAGCACCTACAGGGCAGACCGCAATCAGCCCCAGCATTTT. It codes for CATSTYRADRNQPQHF.